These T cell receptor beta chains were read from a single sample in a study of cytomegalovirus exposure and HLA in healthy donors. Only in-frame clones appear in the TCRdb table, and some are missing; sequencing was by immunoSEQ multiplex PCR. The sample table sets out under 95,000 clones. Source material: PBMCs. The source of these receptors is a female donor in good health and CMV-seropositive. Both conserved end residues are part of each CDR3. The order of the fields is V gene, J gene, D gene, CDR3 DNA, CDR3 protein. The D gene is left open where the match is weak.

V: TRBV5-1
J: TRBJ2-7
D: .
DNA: TGCGCCAGCAGCTTGTTTTCGGACGAGCAGTACTTC
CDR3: CASSLFSDEQYF

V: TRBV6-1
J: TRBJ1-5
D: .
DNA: TGTGCCAGCAGTGAACGGCAGGGCAATCAGCCCCAGCATTTT
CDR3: CASSERQGNQPQHF

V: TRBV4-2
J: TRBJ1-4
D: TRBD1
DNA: TGTGCCAGCAGCCAAACTGACAGGGTGGCCACTAATGAAAAACTGTTTTTT
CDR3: CASSQTDRVATNEKLFF

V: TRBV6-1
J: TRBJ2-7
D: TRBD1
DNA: TGTGCCAGCAGTCCCGGGACAGAGATCTACGAGCAGTACTTC
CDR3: CASSPGTEIYEQYF

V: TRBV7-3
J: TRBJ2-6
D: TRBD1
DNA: TGTGCCAGCAGCCGACGGGGACAGATGAGCTCTGGGGCCAACGTCCTGACTTTC
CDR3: CASSRRGQMSSGANVLTF

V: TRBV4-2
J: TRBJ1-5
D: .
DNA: TGTGCCAGCAGCCAAGACCGCGATTATAGCAATCAGCCCCAGCATTTT
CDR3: CASSQDRDYSNQPQHF

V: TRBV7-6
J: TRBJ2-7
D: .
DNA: TGTGCCAGCAGCTTAGTTGATGGCTTCACCTACGAGCAGTACTTC
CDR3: CASSLVDGFTYEQYF

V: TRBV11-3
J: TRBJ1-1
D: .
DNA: TGTGCCAGCAGCTTTAGTATCGTCCAAGGGGACACTGAAGCTTTCTTT
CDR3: CASSFSIVQGDTEAFF

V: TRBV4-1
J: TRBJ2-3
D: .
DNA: TGCGCCAGCAGCCATCCGTCCCGGGCGCAGTATTTT
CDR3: CASSHPSRAQYF

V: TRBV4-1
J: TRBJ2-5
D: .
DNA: TGCGCCAGCAGCCCGGGGAAAAACCAAGAGACCCAGTACTTC
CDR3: CASSPGKNQETQYF

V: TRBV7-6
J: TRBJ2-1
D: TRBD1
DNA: TGTGCCAGCAGCTTCAGCAGGGGGAGCTACAATGAGCAGTTCTTC
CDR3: CASSFSRGSYNEQFF

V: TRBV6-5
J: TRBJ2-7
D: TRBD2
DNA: TGTGCCAGCTCCGGGACTAGCGGATACGAGCAGTACTTC
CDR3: CASSGTSGYEQYF

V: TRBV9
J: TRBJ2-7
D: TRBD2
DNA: TGTGCCAGCAGTCCACGGGAGGCCTACGAGCAGTACTTC
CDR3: CASSPREAYEQYF

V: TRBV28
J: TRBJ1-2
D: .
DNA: TGTGCCAGCAGTTTTAGCCATGGCTACACCTTC
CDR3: CASSFSHGYTF

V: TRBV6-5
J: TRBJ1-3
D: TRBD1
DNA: TGTGCCAGCAGAGGGGGACAGTCTGGAAACACCATATATTTT
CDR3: CASRGGQSGNTIYF

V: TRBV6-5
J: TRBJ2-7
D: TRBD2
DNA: TGTGCCAGCAGGGGGGCTAGCGGGATTGTGTACGAGCAGTACTTC
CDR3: CASRGASGIVYEQYF

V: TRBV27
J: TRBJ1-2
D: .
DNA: TGTGCCAGCAGTCCATGGGACTTAGGCTATGGCTACACCTTC
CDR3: CASSPWDLGYGYTF

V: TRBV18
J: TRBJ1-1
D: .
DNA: TGTGCCAGCTCACCCCAGGGGCTTGAAGATTTCTTT
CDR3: CASSPQGLEDFF

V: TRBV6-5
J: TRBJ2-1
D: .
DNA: TGTGCCAGCAGTTACGGGGGGTGGGGCCACAATGAGCAGTTCTTC
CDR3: CASSYGGWGHNEQFF

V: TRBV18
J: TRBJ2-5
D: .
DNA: TGTGCCAGCGCCCAGAGCGGGCAAGAGAACCAGTACTTC
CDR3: CASAQSGQENQYF

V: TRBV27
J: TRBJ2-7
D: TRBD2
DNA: TGTGCCAGCAGTTTTTTGCTAGCGGGAGACGAGCAGTACTTC
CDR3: CASSFLLAGDEQYF

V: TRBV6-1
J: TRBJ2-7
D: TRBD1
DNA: TGTGCCAGCACTCAACAGGGGGGAGGTGCCTACGAGCAGTACTTC
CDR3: CASTQQGGGAYEQYF

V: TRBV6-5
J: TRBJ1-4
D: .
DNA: TGTGCCAGCAGACTCGACAGTGCAACTAATGAAAAACTGTTTTTT
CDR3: CASRLDSATNEKLFF

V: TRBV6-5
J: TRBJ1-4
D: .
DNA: TGTGCCAGCAGTTACTACGTCGGGGCAACTAATGAAAAACTGTTTTTT
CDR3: CASSYYVGATNEKLFF

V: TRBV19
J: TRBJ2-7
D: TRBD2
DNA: TGTGCCAGTACCACGAGCGGGAAGGGGAACTACGAGCAGTACTTC
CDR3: CASTTSGKGNYEQYF

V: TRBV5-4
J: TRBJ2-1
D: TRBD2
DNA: TGTGCCAGCAGCTTGGCCGGAGGGAGGGCCCATGAGCAGTTCTTC
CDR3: CASSLAGGRAHEQFF

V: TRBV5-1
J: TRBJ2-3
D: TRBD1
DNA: TGCGCCAGCAGCCCCGGACAGGCTGAAGATACGCAGTATTTT
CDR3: CASSPGQAEDTQYF

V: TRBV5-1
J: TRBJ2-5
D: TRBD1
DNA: TGCGCCAGCAGCGCCGGGACAGCACAAGAGACCCAGTACTTC
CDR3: CASSAGTAQETQYF

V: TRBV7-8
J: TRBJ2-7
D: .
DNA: TGTGCCAGCAGCCCGCAGGATTCCTACGAGCAGTACTTC
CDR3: CASSPQDSYEQYF

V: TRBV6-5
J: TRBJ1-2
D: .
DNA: TGTGCCAGCAGTTACTCGGCAGGCACCTTTGGCTACACCTTC
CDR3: CASSYSAGTFGYTF

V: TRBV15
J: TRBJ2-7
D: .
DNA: TGTGCCACCAGCAGAGCCCGCACAGGGACACTTGGCGAGCAGTACTTC
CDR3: CATSRARTGTLGEQYF

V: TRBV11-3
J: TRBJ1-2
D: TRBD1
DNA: TGTGCCAGCAGCGGATATGGGGGTGGCAGGGGGCAGCGTGGCTACACCTTC
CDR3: CASSGYGGGRGQRGYTF

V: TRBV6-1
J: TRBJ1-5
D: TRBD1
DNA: TGTGCCAGCAGAGGGGGCGGACATAGCAATCAGCCCCAGCATTTT
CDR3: CASRGGGHSNQPQHF

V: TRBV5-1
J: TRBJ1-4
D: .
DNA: TGCGCCAGCAGCCGTATGGGGGCTACTAATGAAAAACTGTTTTTT
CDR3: CASSRMGATNEKLFF

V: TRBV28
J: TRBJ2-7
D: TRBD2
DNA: TGTGCCAGCAGTTTCCCCCTGACTAGCCTGAACGAGCAGTACTTC
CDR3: CASSFPLTSLNEQYF

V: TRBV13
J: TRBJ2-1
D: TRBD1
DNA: TGTGCCAGCAGCACCGGGACAGGCGGGAATGAGCAGTTCTTC
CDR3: CASSTGTGGNEQFF

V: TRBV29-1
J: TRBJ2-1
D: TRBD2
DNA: TGCAGCGTTGAAATACTAGCGGGGGGGCCGGGCAATGAGCAGTTCTTC
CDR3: CSVEILAGGPGNEQFF

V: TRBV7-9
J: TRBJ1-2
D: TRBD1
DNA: TGTGCCAGCAGCACCTCTGTCCGGGACAGGGGGCTTGGCTACACCTTC
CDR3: CASSTSVRDRGLGYTF

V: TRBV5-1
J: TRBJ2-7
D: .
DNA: TGCGCCAGCAGCTTGGCGGCGGGGGACAGGAGCTACGAGCAGTACTTC
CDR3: CASSLAAGDRSYEQYF

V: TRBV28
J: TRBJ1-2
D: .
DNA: TGTGCCAGCAGTTCACTCAGGGACATTGGGAACTATGGCTACACCTTC
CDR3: CASSSLRDIGNYGYTF

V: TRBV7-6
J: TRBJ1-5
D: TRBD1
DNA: TGTGCCAGCAGCTTACAGACAGGGCTAAATCAGCCCCAGCATTTT
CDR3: CASSLQTGLNQPQHF

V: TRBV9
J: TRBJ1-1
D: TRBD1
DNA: TGTGCCAGCAGCGCCGGGACAGGAGAAATGAACACTGAAGCTTTCTTT
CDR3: CASSAGTGEMNTEAFF

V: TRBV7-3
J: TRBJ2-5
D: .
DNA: TGTGCCAGCAGCTTCCGGGGGACGGAGACCCAGTACTTC
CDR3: CASSFRGTETQYF

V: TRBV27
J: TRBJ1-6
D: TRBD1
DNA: TGTGCCAGCAGTTTAACGGACAGGTATAATTCACCCCTCCACTTT
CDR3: CASSLTDRYNSPLHF

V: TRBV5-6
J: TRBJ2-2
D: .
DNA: TGTGCCAGCAGCTTGGGGTCTAGCGTTCGGACCGGGGAGCTGTTTTTT
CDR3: CASSLGSSVRTGELFF

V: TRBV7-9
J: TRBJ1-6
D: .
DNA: TGTGCCAGCAGCCGAGGCGGGGGACGGATGAATTCACCCCTCCACTTT
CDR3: CASSRGGGRMNSPLHF

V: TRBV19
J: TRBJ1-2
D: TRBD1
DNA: TGTGCCAGTAGACCGACAGGGCTAGACTATGGCTACACCTTC
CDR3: CASRPTGLDYGYTF

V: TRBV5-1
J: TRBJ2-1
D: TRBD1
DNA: TGCGCCAGATCCTCTGACAGGGCGGGCTACAATGAGCAGTTCTTC
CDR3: CARSSDRAGYNEQFF

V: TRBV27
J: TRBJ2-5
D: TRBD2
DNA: TGTGCCAGCAGTAAGAGACTAGCGGGGTTCCAAGAGACCCAGTACTTC
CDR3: CASSKRLAGFQETQYF

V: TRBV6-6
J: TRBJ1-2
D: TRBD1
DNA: TGTGCCAGCAGGGCGGGACAGGGCTTTAACTATGGCTACACCTTC
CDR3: CASRAGQGFNYGYTF

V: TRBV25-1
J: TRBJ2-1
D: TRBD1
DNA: TGTGCCAGCAGTGCTTCGGACAGGTTGAATGAGCAGTTCTTC
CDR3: CASSASDRLNEQFF

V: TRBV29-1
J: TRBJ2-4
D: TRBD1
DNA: TGCAGCGGCAAGGGACAGGGGCGGATGTACTTC
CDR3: CSGKGQGRMYF

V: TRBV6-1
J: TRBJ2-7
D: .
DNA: TGTGCCAGCAGTGACCGGGGGTACGAAAAGTACGAGCAGTACTTC
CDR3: CASSDRGYEKYEQYF

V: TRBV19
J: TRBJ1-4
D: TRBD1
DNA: TGTGCCAGTAGTATTAAGGACAGGGGGCTTGAAAAACTGTTTTTT
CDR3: CASSIKDRGLEKLFF